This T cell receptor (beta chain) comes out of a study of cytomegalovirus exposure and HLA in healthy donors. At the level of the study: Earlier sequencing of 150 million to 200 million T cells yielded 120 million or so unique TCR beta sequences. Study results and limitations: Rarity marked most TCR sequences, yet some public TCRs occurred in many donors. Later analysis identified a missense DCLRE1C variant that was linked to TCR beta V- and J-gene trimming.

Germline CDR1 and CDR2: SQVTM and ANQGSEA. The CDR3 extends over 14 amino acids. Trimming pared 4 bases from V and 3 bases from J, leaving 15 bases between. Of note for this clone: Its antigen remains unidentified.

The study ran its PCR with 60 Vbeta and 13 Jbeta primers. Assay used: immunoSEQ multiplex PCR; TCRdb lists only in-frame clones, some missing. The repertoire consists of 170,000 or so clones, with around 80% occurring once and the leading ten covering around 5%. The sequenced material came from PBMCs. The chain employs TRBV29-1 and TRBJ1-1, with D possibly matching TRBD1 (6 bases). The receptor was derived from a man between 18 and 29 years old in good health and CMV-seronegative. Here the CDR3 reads CSVVLRQADTEAFF. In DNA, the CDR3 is TGCAGCGTTGTTCTTAGACAGGCGGACACTGAAGCTTTCTTT. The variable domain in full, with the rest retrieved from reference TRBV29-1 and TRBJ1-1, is SAVISQKPSRDICQRGTSLTIQCQVDSQVTMMFWYRQQPGQSLTLIATANQGSEATYESGFVIDKFPISRPNLTFSTLTVSNMSPEDSSIYLCSVVLRQADTEAFFGQGTRLTVV.